Presented here are 29 T cell receptor beta chains from one specimen sequenced in a study of T cell responses to AZD1222 COVID-19 vaccine. Using immunoSEQ multiplex PCR, the repertoire was profiled, and TCRdb retains in-frame clones only, with some absent. The sample yields fewer than 120,000 clones, around 81% seen once. This material consisted of peripheral blood, taken on day 0 of AZD1222 vaccination. The receptors stem from an adult in good health.

This CDR3 reads CASSSTGFYEQYF. The CDR3 nucleotides are TGTGCCAGCAGTTCGACAGGGTTCTACGAGCAGTACTTC. This chain links TRBV6-5 with TRBJ2-7, with 7 nucleotides matching TRBD1. J was trimmed by 3 bases and V by 4 bases; bases with no gene match: 3. The germline V gene has CDR1 MNHEY and CDR2 SVGAGI. The CDR3 has 13 amino acids.

This clone was picked up a small number of times. The gene calls are TRBV7-2 and TRBJ1-4; D may be TRBD1 (5 bases). The ends were cut back, 4 bases at V and 7 bases at J, with 13 bases in the middle. Germline V lookup: CDR1 SGHTA, CDR2 FQGNSA. The CDR3 length is 14 residues. CDR3 nucleotides: TGTGCCAGCAGCTCCCATCGGGGGGGTGAAAAACTGTTTTTT. Translating it yields CASSSHRGGEKLFF.

This chain uses TRBV24-1 with TRBJ1-1; D is perhaps TRBD1 (5 bases). V shed 10 bases and J shed 1 base, with 12 bases lying between them. Germline values: CDR1 KGHDR, CDR2 SFDVKD. The CDR3 is 13 residues long. The CDR3 loop is CATTGPGNTEAFF. The DNA of the CDR3 is TGTGCCACAACAGGCCCCGGGAACACTGAAGCTTTCTTT.

The chain carries TRBV12-3 or TRBV12-4 and TRBJ1-1, with no clear D. The CDR3 runs to 13 residues. V was pared by 7 bases and J by 2 bases, with 11 bases between. CDR3 DNA: TGTGCCAGCATACCAGGCCCAAACACTGAAGCTTTCTTT. As protein: CASIPGPNTEAFF.

This clone was counted once. This chain uses TRBV12-3 or TRBV12-4 with TRBJ2-1; TRBD1 is a possible D gene (6 bases). This CDR3 has 13 amino acids. V shed 6 bases and J shed 14 bases, with 20 bases lying between them. The CDR3 nucleotides read TGTGCCAGCAGCCTAGAGCCTGGGGGCGCGGAGTTCTTC. Protein product: CASSLEPGGAEFF.

The chain couples TRBV11-2 to TRBJ1-1, with D tentatively TRBD1 (6 bases). V lost 1 base and J 7 bases, leaving 16 bases between the germline ends. This CDR3 is built from 15 residues. Germline-derived CDR1 and CDR2 are SGHAT and FQNNGV. The CDR3 here is CASSLVTGLMGEAFF. CDR3 nucleotides: TGTGCCAGCAGCTTAGTAACAGGGCTGATGGGTGAAGCTTTCTTT.

The chain employs TRBV5-1 and TRBJ1-6; D is perhaps TRBD1 (5 bases). The CDR3 totals 17 residues. V dropped 4 bases and J dropped 0 bases, with 14 bases sitting between them. Germline assignment: CDR1 SGHRS and CDR2 YFSETQ. The CDR3 DNA sequence: TGCGCCAGCAGCCGCCAGCCAGGGAGCTCCTATAATTCACCCCTCCACTTT. Translation: CASSRQPGSSYNSPLHF.

The chain is built from TRBV9 and TRBJ1-4; no firm D call. V lost 3 bases to trimming and J lost 4 bases, with 7 bases between them. The CDR3 is made up of 13 amino acids. In germline, CDR1 is SGDLS, CDR2 YYNGEE. CDR3 residues: CASSAGINEKLFF. For the CDR3, the DNA is TGTGCCAGCAGCGCCGGGATTAATGAAAAACTGTTTTTT. Full variable domain (rest looked up from reference TRBV9 and TRBJ1-4): DSGVTQTPKHLITATGQRVTLRCSPRSGDLSVYWYQQSLDQGLQFLIQYYNGEERAKGNILERFSAQQFPDLHSELNLSSLELGDSALYFCASSAGINEKLFFGSGTQLSVL.

This chain links TRBV24-1 with TRBJ2-3; 8 nucleotides agree with TRBD2. The germline gives CDR1 KGHDR, CDR2 SFDVKD. Trimming cost V 3 bases and J 4 bases; bases outside gene matches: 8. The CDR3 consists of 16 residues. CDR3 coding DNA: TGTGCCACCAGTGATGCCGGGACTAGAAGAGCAGATACGCAGTATTTT. The encoded protein is CATSDAGTRRADTQYF.

V and J are TRBV5-4 and TRBJ2-5; D may be TRBD2 (6 bases). The CDR3 extends over 15 amino acids. With 4 bases removed from V and 5 bases from J, the gap between germline ends came to 18 bases. Germline V gene data show CDR1 as SGHNT and CDR2 as YYREEE (reference sequence). CDR3 sequence reads: CASSAGTALGETQYF. The CDR3 DNA follows: TGTGCCAGCAGCGCCGGGACTGCTCTGGGGGAGACCCAGTACTTC. Full variable domain (missing parts from reference TRBV5-4 and TRBJ2-5): ETGVTQSPTHLIKTRGQQVTLRCSSQSGHNTVSWYQQALGQGPQFIFQYYREEENGRGNFPPRFSGLQFPNYSSELNVNALELDDSALYLCASSAGTALGETQYFGPGTRLLVL.

The J gene is TRBJ1-1, the V gene TRBV7-2; 7 bases align to TRBD1. This CDR3 contains 15 residues. Germline V CDR1 and CDR2: SGHTA, FQGNSA. V lost 0 bases to trimming and J lost 5 bases; unmatched junction nucleotides: 6. CDR3 protein: CASSLARGLRTEAFF. For the CDR3, the DNA is TGTGCCAGCAGCTTAGCGAGGGGGCTTAGGACTGAAGCTTTCTTT.

The chain combines TRBV7-2 with TRBJ2-6, with unresolved D. Germline assignment: CDR1 SGHTA and CDR2 FQGNSA. This CDR3 is built from 15 residues. V lost 1 base to trimming and J lost 0 bases, with 4 bases between them. CDR3 DNA sequence: TGTGCCAGCAGCTTAGTAGCCTCTGGGGCCAACGTCCTGACTTTC. Its protein product is CASSLVASGANVLTF. The full variable domain, its missing parts supplied by reference TRBV7-2 and TRBJ2-6, is GAGVSQSPSNKVTEKGKDVELRCDPISGHTALYWYRQSLGQGLEFLIYFQGNSAPDKSGLPSDRFSAERTGGSVSTLTIQRTQQEDSAVYLCASSLVASGANVLTFGAGSRLTVL.

This clone showed up just once. This sequence joins TRBV18 and TRBJ2-7; TRBD2 matches at 9 bases. J gave up 7 bases and V 2 bases, and 9 bases lay outside the gene matches. The CDR3 length is 15 residues. Germline V gives CDR1 KGHSH, CDR2 LQKENI. CDR3 region: CASSPAARREGEQYF. The DNA of the CDR3 is TGTGCCAGCTCACCAGCGGCCAGGCGGGAGGGTGAGCAGTACTTC.

The DNA of the CDR3 is TGTGCCAGCAGGCCTAGCGGGAGGGTGCATACGCAGTATTTT. Translated, it gives CASRPSGRVHTQYF. This chain connects TRBV6-6 to TRBJ2-3; 12 nucleotides match TRBD2. Trimming at V came to 6 bases and at J to 7 bases, leaving 5 bases not matched to a gene. CDR1 MNHNY and CDR2 SVGAGI come from the germline V gene (reference sequence). This CDR3 comprises 14 residues.

This chain uses TRBV5-1 with TRBJ2-5; D is possibly TRBD2 (6 bases). The CDR3 consists of 14 residues. V was shortened by 5 bases and J by 1 base, with 12 bases between the two germline ends. Germline CDR1 SGHRS, CDR2 YFSETQ. The CDR3 sequence: CASSRGGVQETQYF. The CDR3 coding sequence is TGCGCCAGCAGTCGGGGCGGGGTCCAAGAGACCCAGTACTTC.

This chain connects TRBV19 to TRBJ2-2, with a tentative D call TRBD1 (5 bases). In germline, CDR1 is LNHDA, CDR2 SQIVND (reference sequence). Deletions cut 1 base from V and 4 bases from J, with 13 bases between. The CDR3 extends over 16 amino acids. The CDR3 reads CASSIGRQGGTGELFF. The DNA for the CDR3 is TGTGCCAGTAGTATAGGTCGTCAGGGTGGCACCGGGGAGCTGTTTTTT.

This clone was picked up a small number of times. The chain joins TRBV24-1 to TRBJ2-3, with 9 bases aligning to TRBD1. Per the germline V gene, CDR1 is KGHDR and CDR2 is SFDVKD. CDR3 length: 15 residues. The junction had 4 bases not matched to a gene; V was cut back by 3 bases and J by 4 bases. The CDR3 coding sequence is TGTGCCACCAGTGATCCGGGACAGGGCCCAGATACGCAGTATTTT. Its protein product is CATSDPGQGPDTQYF.

On this clone itself: Additional DNA sequences in this sample encode the identical CDR3. The CDR3 reads CASSILGGQETQYF. CDR3 nucleotide sequence: TGTGCCAGTAGTATTTTAGGCGGCCAAGAGACCCAGTACTTC. The chain employs TRBV19 and TRBJ2-5; D not certain. V was clipped by 3 bases and J by 1 base, with 9 bases between them. Germline loops: CDR1 LNHDA, CDR2 SQIVND (reference sequence). The CDR3 sequence is 14 residues long.

This clone appeared a single time. This sequence joins TRBV7-8 and TRBJ1-1; D uncertain. Trimming took off 2 bases at V and 5 bases at J, with 15 bases between the two ends. CDR1 is SGHVS and CDR2 is FQNEAQ in the germline V gene. The CDR3 sequence is 15 residues long. Written as DNA, the CDR3 is TGTGCCAGCAGCTTACGTGTTGAGGGTTGGACTGAAGCTTTCTTT. Translation gives CASSLRVEGWTEAFF.

The V gene is TRBV2, the J gene TRBJ1-2, with 7 bases that match TRBD1. With 7 bases clipped from V and 7 bases from J, the junction kept 12 bases outside the gene matches. Per the germline V gene, CDR1 is SNHLY and CDR2 is FYNNEI. The CDR3 loop spans 14 amino acids. The CDR3 region has the DNA TGTGCCAGCATCCTACAGGGGAGGGCTGGTGGCTACACCTTC. This sequence encodes CASILQGRAGGYTF.

The rearrangement uses TRBV11-2 and TRBJ2-1, with 8 bases aligning to TRBD1. Germline trimming cut 5 bases from V and 1 base from J; bases unmatched to any gene: 13. The germline V gene has CDR1 SGHAT and CDR2 FQNNGV. This CDR3 comprises 18 residues. CDR3 residues: CASSPGQGATVSYNEQFF. The CDR3, as DNA: TGTGCCAGCAGCCCGGGGCAGGGGGCGACAGTTTCCTACAATGAGCAGTTCTTC. Looking up the rest from reference TRBV11-2 and TRBJ2-1 gives the full variable domain: EAGVAQSPRYKIIEKRQSVAFWCNPISGHATLYWYQQILGQGPKLLIQFQNNGVVDDSQLPKDRFSAERLKGVDSTLKIQPAKLEDSAVYLCASSPGQGATVSYNEQFFGPGTRLTVL.

This rearrangement joins TRBV14 to TRBJ2-1; 8 nucleotides agree with TRBD2. From germline, CDR1 is SGHDN and CDR2 FVKESK. J lost 1 base, V lost 7 bases, and 6 bases had no gene match. The CDR3 consists of 15 residues. Here the CDR3 DNA reads TGTGCCAGCAAGATTAGCGGGACTTCCTACAATGAGCAGTTCTTC. This gives the protein CASKISGTSYNEQFF. Variable domain in full (rest from reference TRBV14 and TRBJ2-1): EAGVTQFPSHSVIEKGQTVTLRCDPISGHDNLYWYRRVMGKEIKFLLHFVKESKQDESGMPNNRFLAERTGGTYSTLKVQPAELEDSGVYFCASKISGTSYNEQFFGPGTRLTVL.

The gene calls are TRBV2 and TRBJ2-5; the match to TRBD1 covers 12 bases. V dropped 6 bases and J dropped 5; count of bases not matched to a gene: 7. The CDR3 runs 15 residues. The germline CDR1 and CDR2 sequences are SNHLY and FYNNEI. The CDR3 loop reads CASRVGQGAWETQYF. In DNA form, the CDR3 reads TGTGCCAGCAGAGTGGGACAGGGGGCGTGGGAGACCCAGTACTTC.

Here the CDR3 reads CASSFTTVLNEQFF. In DNA, the CDR3 is TGTGCCAGCAGCTTCACCACAGTACTCAATGAGCAGTTCTTC. V and J are TRBV14 and TRBJ2-1, with D hard to call. The CDR3 is 14 residues long. The V and J ends lost 5 bases and 6 bases respectively, with 14 bases between them. CDR1 SGHDN and CDR2 FVKESK come from the germline V gene.

This clone showed up just a few times. J is TRBJ2-3 and V is TRBV7-2; 11 bases are shared with TRBD1. There are 15 residues in the CDR3. Germline CDR1 SGHTA, CDR2 FQGNSA. J was trimmed by 3 bases and V by 7 bases; bases with no gene match: 6. CDR3 sequence reads: CASKGQGGRTDTQYF. CDR3 DNA: TGTGCCAGCAAGGGACAGGGGGGAAGGACAGATACGCAGTATTTT.

The genes are TRBV4-1 and TRBJ1-5; the D gene is possibly TRBD1 (6 bases). Trimming removed 0 bases from V and 4 bases from J, with 7 bases in between. The CDR3 loop spans 14 amino acids. Germline V gene lookup returns CDR1 MGHRA and CDR2 YSYEKL. The CDR3, as DNA: TGCGCCAGCAGCCAAGACAGGGGTAATCAGCCCCAGCATTTT. Protein: CASSQDRGNQPQHF.

This clone was recorded once. The chain is built from TRBV25-1 and TRBJ1-1; the D is unclear. The CDR3 is made up of 14 amino acids. CDR1 is MGHDK and CDR2 is SYGVNS in the germline V gene. V lost 5 bases, J lost 6 bases, and 16 bases lay in between. Here the CDR3 reads CASSQAGRTSEAFF. The CDR3 region has the DNA TGTGCCAGCAGTCAAGCCGGACGTACCTCTGAAGCTTTCTTT.

The V and J genes are TRBV5-5 and TRBJ1-4; TRBD1 matches at 10 bases. The J segment lost 0 bases and the V segment lost 3 bases, leaving 5 bases of the junction unmatched. The germline CDR1 and CDR2 sequences are SGHKS and YYEKEE (reference sequence). The CDR3 is made up of 17 amino acids. The CDR3 DNA sequence: TGTGCCAGCAGCTACCGGACAGGGGGAACAACTAATGAAAAACTGTTTTTT. Translated, it gives CASSYRTGGTTNEKLFF.

The rearrangement joins TRBV28 to TRBJ2-2; weak D call: TRBD2 (6 bases). Trimming removed 6 bases at V and 4 bases at J, with 12 bases between. The CDR3 extends over 14 amino acids. Germline V CDR1 and CDR2: MDHEN, SYDVKM. CDR3 protein: CASSPRGGTGELFF. The CDR3 nucleotides are TGTGCCAGCAGCCCCCGGGGAGGCACCGGGGAGCTGTTTTTT.